One and the same sample provided the 5 T cell receptor beta chains below, sequenced in a study of CD8 T cells in Susac syndrome. About 0.45 to 1 ug RNA was reverse transcribed with random hexamers. TCRdb reanalysed the immunoSEQ multiplex PCR reads using MiXCR and keeps one entry per CDR3 protein. The sample lists 70,000 or so distinct CDR3 sequences; around 96% were seen once. Sequenced sample: CD8+ T cells from PBMCs. The receptors were sampled from a human donor with multiple sclerosis.

The gene calls are TRBV7-9 and TRBJ2-7, with 7 bases lining up with TRBD2. J was trimmed by 4 bases and V by 5 bases; bases with no gene match: 8. Per germline, CDR1 SEHNR and CDR2 FQNEAQ (reference sequence). There are 14 residues in the CDR3. In DNA, the CDR3 is TGTGCCAGCAGCCATTGGGAGGGCGGGTACGAGCAGTACTTC. Amino acids: CASSHWEGGYEQYF.

The chain links TRBV7-9 to TRBJ2-1; weak D call: TRBD1 (5 bases). Germline values: CDR1 SEHNR, CDR2 FQNEAQ (reference sequence). The ends were cut back, 5 bases at V and 3 bases at J, with 11 bases in the middle. The CDR3 sequence is 14 residues long. DNA for the CDR3: TGTGCCAGCAGCCCGCTACAGGACTACAATGAGCAGTTCTTC. It encodes CASSPLQDYNEQFF.

The chain carries TRBV12-3 or TRBV12-4 and TRBJ2-3; no definite D call. The CDR3 sequence is 13 residues long. V shed 3 bases and J shed 2 bases, with 6 bases lying between them. The CDR3 is CASSFWDTDTQYF. The CDR3 bases are TGTGCCAGCAGTTTTTGGGACACAGATACGCAGTATTTT.

The chain links TRBV24-1 to TRBJ2-3; D gene ambiguous. The CDR3 consists of 15 residues. Germline assignment: CDR1 KGHDR and CDR2 SFDVKD. Trimming stripped 6 bases from V and 2 bases from J, with 14 bases between. The CDR3 protein is CATSHPDSNTDTQYF. CDR3 in DNA: TGTGCCACCAGTCACCCAGATAGTAACACAGATACGCAGTATTTT.

The J gene is TRBJ2-2, the V gene TRBV29-1, with 9 bases identical to TRBD1. Germline CDR1 SQVTM, CDR2 ANQGSEA. V was pared by 7 bases and J by 0 bases, with 6 bases of the junction left unmatched. The CDR3 sequence is 15 residues long. CDR3 region: CSAPGTGTNTGELFF. CDR3 nucleotide sequence: TGCAGCGCCCCAGGGACAGGGACGAACACCGGGGAGCTGTTTTTT.